The T cell receptor (beta chain) under discussion was sequenced for a study of blood T cell repertoires in COVID-19. Whole-study context: Sample material is recorded as cDNA or gDNA derived from T cells, B-cell-depleted T cells, or PBMCs.

The table lists this clone with a count of one. V dropped 0 bases and J dropped 1 base, with 12 bases sitting between them. The length of the CDR3 is 17 residues. CDR1 is LNHDA, CDR2 SQIVND, per germline (reference sequence). Profiling relied on immunoSEQ multiplex PCR, and the TCRdb table lists in-frame clones only, not all of them. This table holds a few hundred thousand clones, 85% to 90% found once. The chain joins TRBV19 to TRBJ2-2, with a possible D match to TRBD1 (5 bases). The origin of this receptor is a woman aged 45-59 years with COVID-19, enrolled during active disease. Sequencing was carried out using peripheral blood. The CDR3 region is CASSIDRLGQNTGELFF. Written as DNA, the CDR3 is TGTGCCAGTAGTATAGATCGGTTGGGGCAGAACACCGGGGAGCTGTTTTTT.